The entry that follows covers one T cell receptor (beta chain) sequence. The antigen remains undetermined. This CDR3 spans 15 amino acids. The V gene's germline CDR1 is MNHNY and CDR2 SVGAGI (reference sequence). The junction had 7 bases not matched to a gene; V was cut back by 0 bases and J by 9 bases. These data belong to a study of T cell clonotyping in hematopoietic cell transplantation. Study-level findings and limits: At the given depth, recipient repertoires were over 95% de novo clonotypes. After transplant, recipient diversity fell while pathologically expanded clonotypes grew through day 180. Cells were unsorted, so CD4 and CD8 contributions were not separated.

Time point meaning: recipient sample about 28 days before transplant, after cytoreduction. Using immunoSEQ multiplex PCR, the repertoire was profiled, and TCRdb retains in-frame clones only, with some absent. The repertoire has around 19,000 clones, roughly 88% of them found once; the top ten carry roughly 8%. The receptor's source is a man in his fifties with acute myeloid leukemia. Some clones in this sample may be carry-over from other donors' samples. This sample comprised peripheral blood mononuclear cells, obtained before stem cell transplant. The chain carries TRBV6-6 and TRBJ2-1, with 8 bases that match TRBD2. CDR3 sequence (DNA): TGTGCCAGCAGTTACTCCCGGGGGGGGTCAGGTGAGCAGTTCTTC. Residues: CASSYSRGGSGEQFF.